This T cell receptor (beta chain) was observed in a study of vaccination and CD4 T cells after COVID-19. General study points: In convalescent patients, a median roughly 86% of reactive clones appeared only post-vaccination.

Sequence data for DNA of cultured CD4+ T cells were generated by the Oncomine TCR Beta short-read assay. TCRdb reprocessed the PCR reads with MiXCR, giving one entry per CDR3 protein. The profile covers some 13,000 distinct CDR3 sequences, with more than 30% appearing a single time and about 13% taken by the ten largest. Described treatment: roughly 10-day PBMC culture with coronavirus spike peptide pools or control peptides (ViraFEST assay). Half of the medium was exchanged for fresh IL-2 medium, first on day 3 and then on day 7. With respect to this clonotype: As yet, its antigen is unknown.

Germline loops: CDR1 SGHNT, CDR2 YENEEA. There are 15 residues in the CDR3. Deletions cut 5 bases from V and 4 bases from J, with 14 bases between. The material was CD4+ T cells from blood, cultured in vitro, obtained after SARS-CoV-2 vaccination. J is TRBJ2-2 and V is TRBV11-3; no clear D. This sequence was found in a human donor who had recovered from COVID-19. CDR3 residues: CASSPLRASTGELFF. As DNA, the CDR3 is TGTGCCAGCAGCCCCCTTCGGGCCTCCACCGGGGAGCTGTTTTTT.